A single sample is the source of the 27 T cell receptor beta chains below, sequenced in a study of cytomegalovirus exposure and HLA in healthy donors. The PCR ran on 60 Vbeta and 13 Jbeta primers. TCRdb's copy holds only in-frame clones and misses some; the assay was immunoSEQ multiplex PCR. The table shows 140,000 or so clones, with 70% to 75% occurring only once. Sequencing was done on a sample of PBMCs. All receptors derive from a woman aged 25 to 39 in good health and CMV-seronegative.

This clone was seen only a few times. This chain connects TRBV27 to TRBJ1-1, with D perhaps matching TRBD1 (5 bases). This CDR3 comprises 16 residues. Trimming cost V 0 bases and J 10 bases, with 21 bases left between them. Germline CDR1 MNHEY, CDR2 SMNVEV (reference sequence). The CDR3 sequence: CASSLSISSGTGGAFF. Here the CDR3 DNA reads TGTGCCAGCAGTTTATCGATAAGCTCAGGGACGGGAGGAGCTTTCTTT.

The chain employs TRBV2 and TRBJ1-6; weak D call: TRBD1 (5 bases). The CDR3 totals 11 residues. Germline CDR1 and CDR2: SNHLY and FYNNEI. V shed 8 bases and J shed 14 bases, with 13 bases lying between them. The CDR3 DNA reads as TGTGCCAGCGGCCAGGGTGGGACCCTCCACTTT. This codes for CASGQGGTLHF.

The chain combines TRBV30 with TRBJ2-1; 7 positions agree with TRBD2. The length of the CDR3 is 16 residues. Per the germline V gene, CDR1 is GTSNPN and CDR2 is SVGIG (reference sequence). J lost 9 bases, V lost 5 bases, and 19 bases had no gene match. CDR3 bases: TGTGCCTGGGGGCATATAGCGGGCCCTGCCAGTGGTGAGCAGTTCTTC. It yields the protein CAWGHIAGPASGEQFF.

The chain couples TRBV14 to TRBJ1-2; TRBD1 might be the D (6 bases). The CDR3 runs 16 residues. Germline lookup yields CDR1 SGHDN and CDR2 FVKESK. The V and J ends lost 4 bases and 4 bases respectively, with 19 bases between them. For the CDR3, the DNA is TGTGCCAGCAGCCCAAAATTAAGGGGGTTGGGCTATGGCTACACCTTC. Encoded protein: CASSPKLRGLGYGYTF.

The chain employs TRBV5-5 and TRBJ1-2; no firm D call. This CDR3 comprises 14 residues. Trimming removed 3 bases from V and 4 bases from J, with 13 bases in between. Per the germline V gene, CDR1 is SGHKS and CDR2 is YYEKEE (reference sequence). The CDR3 here is CASSSLLGTYGYTF. The CDR3 DNA reads TGTGCCAGCAGCTCGCTCCTAGGTACCTATGGCTACACCTTC. The entire variable domain, with the rest obtained from reference TRBV5-5 and TRBJ1-2, is as follows: DAGVTQSPTHLIKTRGQQVTLRCSPISGHKSVSWYQQVLGQGPQFIFQYYEKEERGRGNFPDRFSARQFPNYSSELNVNALLLGDSALYLCASSSLLGTYGYTFGSGTRLTVV.

Notes on this clone: The junction departs from germline at one end; a sequencing error may be responsible. CDR3 sequence reads: CASREGALSYEQYF. CDR3 bases: TGTGCCAGCAGGGAAGGGGCCCTCTCCTACGAGCAGTACTTC. This rearrangement joins TRBV6-1 to TRBJ2-7, with D tentatively TRBD1 (5 bases). This CDR3 is built from 14 residues. Germline CDR1 reads MNHNS; CDR2 reads SASEGT.

The chain links TRBV2 to TRBJ2-7; D is uncertain. Looked up from germline, CDR1 is SNHLY and CDR2 is FYNNEI. The CDR3 consists of 15 residues. Trimming removed 11 bases at V and 0 bases at J, with 20 bases between. The CDR3 nucleotides are TGTGCCGCCAGCATCCAGCCTCAGCGCTCCTACGAGCAGTACGTC. It specifies CAASIQPQRSYEQYV.

The chain employs TRBV6-4 and TRBJ2-7; 7 bases are shared with TRBD2. Germline lookup yields CDR1 MRHNA and CDR2 SNTAGT. The V segment lost 0 bases and the J segment 0 bases; nucleotides outside the gene matches: 8. The CDR3 has 17 amino acids. The DNA of the CDR3 is TGTGCCAGCAGTGACTCTAAGTGGGAGGGGAGCTCCTACGAGCAGTACTTC. Translation gives CASSDSKWEGSSYEQYF.

The V gene is TRBV19, the J gene TRBJ2-5; 9 bases agree with TRBD1. The length of the CDR3 is 14 residues. V trimming: 3 bases; J trimming: 3 bases; junction bases outside the gene matches: 2. Germline CDR1 and CDR2: LNHDA and SQIVND (reference sequence). The CDR3 region has the DNA TGTGCCAGTAGTATGGGGACAGGGAAAGAGACCCAGTACTTC. It codes for CASSMGTGKETQYF.

The CDR3 is CASSTPGGQTNEKLFF. CDR3 nucleotides: TGTGCCAGCAGCACCCCAGGGGGGCAAACTAATGAAAAACTGTTTTTT. The rearrangement joins TRBV7-9 to TRBJ1-4, with 7 bases that match TRBD1. The germline V gene encodes CDR1 SEHNR and CDR2 FQNEAQ (reference sequence). The CDR3 is made up of 16 amino acids. After removal of 5 bases from V and 1 base from J, the junction contained 7 bases not matched to a gene.

V and J are TRBV27 and TRBJ2-5, with 12 bases fitting TRBD2. This CDR3 has 17 residues. CDR1 and CDR2 (germline): MNHEY, SMNVEV (reference sequence). J lost 7 bases, V lost 5 bases, and 14 bases had no gene match. CDR3 sequence reads: CASSPFGLAGFGVTQYF. For the CDR3, the DNA is TGTGCCAGCAGTCCATTCGGACTAGCGGGATTTGGTGTGACCCAGTACTTC.

The chain joins TRBV5-1 to TRBJ1-4; TRBD1 is a possible D gene (6 bases). V gave up 3 bases and J gave up 2 bases, with 8 bases separating them. The CDR3 covers 14 residues. Germline V gene lookup returns CDR1 SGHRS and CDR2 YFSETQ. As DNA, the CDR3 is TGCGCCAGCAGCTCCGACAGGACTAATGAAAAACTGTTTTTT. It codes for CASSSDRTNEKLFF. The complete variable domain, with remaining parts taken from reference TRBV5-1 and TRBJ1-4, reads KAGVTQTPRYLIKTRGQQVTLSCSPISGHRSVSWYQQTPGQGLQFLFEYFSETQRNKGNFPGRFSGRQFSNSRSEMNVSTLELGDSALYLCASSSDRTNEKLFFGSGTQLSVL.

The chain joins TRBV10-3 to TRBJ2-2, with a tentative D call TRBD2 (6 bases). Germline CDR1 ENHRY, CDR2 SYGVKD. V lost 10 bases to trimming and J lost 1 base, with 16 bases between them. The CDR3 spans 15 residues. CDR3 region: CATESRRENTGELFF. In DNA form, the CDR3 reads TGTGCCACCGAGTCGCGGCGGGAGAACACCGGGGAGCTGTTTTTT.

This chain joins TRBV18 and TRBJ1-5; D is undetermined. Trimming took 3 bases from V and 2 from J, leaving 17 bases between them. This CDR3 is built from 17 residues. CDR1 is KGHSH, CDR2 LQKENI, per germline. The CDR3 sequence: CASSPPRGERGNQPQHF. DNA of the CDR3: TGTGCCAGCTCACCTCCGCGGGGAGAACGTGGCAATCAGCCCCAGCATTTT.

V is TRBV12-5 and J is TRBJ2-1; no clear D gene. The CDR3 is made up of 12 amino acids. Germline V gene sequence: CDR1 LGHNT, CDR2 FRNRAP. The V gene lost 6 bases and the J gene lost 3 bases, with 6 bases spanning the gap. Here the CDR3 DNA reads TGTGCTAGTGGCTTAGACTACAATGAGCAGTTCTTC. It encodes CASGLDYNEQFF. Complete variable domain (other parts from reference TRBV12-5 and TRBJ2-1): DARVTQTPRHKVTEMGQEVTMRCQPILGHNTVFWYRQTMMQGLELLAYFRNRAPLDDSGMPKDRFSAEMPDATLATLKIQPSEPRDSAVYFCASGLDYNEQFFGPGTRLTVL.

V gene TRBV7-2 combines with J gene TRBJ1-6; D remains ambiguous. The CDR3 has 13 amino acids. Trimming cost V 1 base and J 8 bases, with 6 bases left between them. The germline V gene has CDR1 SGHTA and CDR2 FQGNSA. This CDR3 is CASSLEADSPLHF. The DNA for the CDR3 is TGTGCCAGCAGCTTAGAAGCGGATTCACCCCTCCACTTT. The full variable domain, its missing parts supplied by reference TRBV7-2 and TRBJ1-6, is GAGVSQSPSNKVTEKGKDVELRCDPISGHTALYWYRQSLGQGLEFLIYFQGNSAPDKSGLPSDRFSAERTGGSVSTLTIQRTQQEDSAVYLCASSLEADSPLHFGNGTRLTVT.

This clone appeared once. The CDR3 coding sequence is TGTGCCAGCAGCTTAGAAGCGGGAGGGTACAATGAGCAGTTCTTC. This gives the protein CASSLEAGGYNEQFF. The gene calls are TRBV7-9 and TRBJ2-1; 10 positions match TRBD2. The trim removed 1 base at V and 4 bases at J, leaving 1 base unmatched. Germline V gives CDR1 SEHNR, CDR2 FQNEAQ (reference sequence). The CDR3 covers 15 residues.

The V call is TRBV6-1, the J call TRBJ1-2; the D gene is possibly TRBD1 (5 bases). Per the germline V gene, CDR1 is MNHNS and CDR2 is SASEGT. The V and J ends lost 4 bases and 1 base respectively, with 22 bases between them. This CDR3 comprises 18 residues. This CDR3 is CASSAWGRARRDNYGYTF. CDR3 coding DNA: TGTGCCAGCAGTGCGTGGGGCAGGGCAAGACGAGATAACTATGGCTACACCTTC.

J is TRBJ2-1 and V is TRBV7-2; TRBD2 aligns across 9 bases. The CDR3 totals 17 residues. Per germline, CDR1 SGHTA and CDR2 FQGNSA. J lost 3 bases, V lost 1 base, and 7 bases had no gene match. This CDR3 is CASSLEGGLAVYNEQFF. In nucleotides, the CDR3 is TGTGCCAGCAGCTTAGAGGGGGGACTAGCAGTCTACAATGAGCAGTTCTTC.

This chain joins TRBV7-8 and TRBJ2-5, with TRBD2 matching over 9 bases. V gave up 1 base and J gave up 4 bases; unmatched junction bases: 10. The CDR3 is 17 residues long. The germline gives CDR1 SGHVS, CDR2 FQNEAQ. The CDR3 loop is CASSLGGGAGRVETQYF. The CDR3 coding sequence is TGTGCCAGCAGCTTAGGCGGGGGGGCCGGGCGTGTAGAGACCCAGTACTTC.

CDR3 protein: CASSDATRGYNEQFF. The CDR3 nucleotides are TGCGCCAGCAGTGACGCGACTAGGGGCTACAATGAGCAGTTCTTC. The chain combines TRBV10-2 with TRBJ2-1; D might be TRBD2 (6 bases). V lost 3 bases to trimming and J lost 3 bases, with 12 bases between them. The germline CDR1 and CDR2 sequences are WSHSY and SAAADI. The CDR3 extends over 15 amino acids.

V usage is TRBV30 and J usage is TRBJ1-6; TRBD1 is a possible D gene (5 bases). The V end lost 0 bases, the J end lost 6 bases, and 9 bases lay between the germline ends. Germline values: CDR1 GTSNPN, CDR2 SVGIG (reference sequence). This CDR3 contains 14 residues. CDR3 bases: TGTGCCTGGAGTGTCTCTCAGGGTAATTCACCCCTCCACTTT. As protein: CAWSVSQGNSPLHF. Looking up the rest from reference TRBV30 and TRBJ1-6 gives the full variable domain: SQTIHQWPATLVQPVGSPLSLECTVEGTSNPNLYWYRQAAGRGLQLLFYSVGIGQISSEVPQNLSASRPQDRQFILSSKKLLLSDSGFYLCAWSVSQGNSPLHFGNGTRLTVT.

This clone has a handful of counts. V and J are TRBV2 and TRBJ2-7, with 12 bases lining up with TRBD2. CDR1 is SNHLY and CDR2 is FYNNEI in the germline V gene. The CDR3 spans 21 residues. After removal of 3 bases from V and 0 bases from J, the junction contained 18 bases not matched to a gene. CDR3 region: CASSDTSYFRTSGIYSYEQYF. The CDR3 DNA sequence: TGTGCCAGCAGTGACACCTCCTATTTCAGGACTAGCGGGATTTACTCCTACGAGCAGTACTTC.

V gene TRBV30 combines with J gene TRBJ2-2, with 8 nucleotides matching TRBD2. Trimming cost V 4 bases and J 9 bases; bases outside gene matches: 4. This CDR3 region has 12 residues. In germline, CDR1 is GTSNPN, CDR2 SVGIG (reference sequence). CDR3 in amino acids: CAWTGGGRELFF. DNA for the CDR3: TGTGCCTGGACCGGGGGGGGCCGGGAGCTGTTTTTT.

The gene calls are TRBV10-3 and TRBJ1-1; unclear D gene. CDR3 length: 13 residues. Germline V lookup: CDR1 ENHRY, CDR2 SYGVKD. V lost 10 bases, J lost 5 bases, and 17 bases lay in between. The CDR3 loop is CATRKGERTEAFF. CDR3 bases: TGTGCCACCCGGAAGGGAGAGCGGACTGAAGCTTTCTTT.

The rearrangement links TRBV10-2 to TRBJ2-5; 7 bases map to TRBD2. Trimming removed 6 bases from V and 2 bases from J; junction bases left unmatched: 6. This CDR3 is 14 amino acids long. Germline V gives CDR1 WSHSY, CDR2 SAAADI. CDR3 residues: CASSRREGQETQYF. The CDR3 DNA sequence: TGCGCCAGCAGCCGTAGGGAGGGTCAAGAGACCCAGTACTTC.

The chain combines TRBV5-5 with TRBJ1-5; D might be TRBD1 (5 bases). The CDR3 is made up of 16 amino acids. Germline V gene sequence: CDR1 SGHKS, CDR2 YYEKEE (reference sequence). Deletions cut 5 bases from V and 0 bases from J, with 15 bases between. CDR3 in amino acids: CASSWGGASSNQPQHF. The CDR3 bases are TGTGCCAGCAGTTGGGGAGGGGCCAGTAGCAATCAGCCCCAGCATTTT.